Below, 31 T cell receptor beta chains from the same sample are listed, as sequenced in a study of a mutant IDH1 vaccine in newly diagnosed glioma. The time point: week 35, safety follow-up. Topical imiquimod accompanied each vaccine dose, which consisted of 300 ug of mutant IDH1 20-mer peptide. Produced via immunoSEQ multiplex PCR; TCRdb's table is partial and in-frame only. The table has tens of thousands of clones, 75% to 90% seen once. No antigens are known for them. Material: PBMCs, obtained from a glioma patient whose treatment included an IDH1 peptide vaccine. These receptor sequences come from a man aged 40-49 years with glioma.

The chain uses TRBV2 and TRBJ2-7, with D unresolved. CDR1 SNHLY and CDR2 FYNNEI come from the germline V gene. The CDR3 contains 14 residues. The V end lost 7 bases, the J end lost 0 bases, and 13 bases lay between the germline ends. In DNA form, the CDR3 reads TGTGCCAGCAAGTTCCGCGGCAGCTCCTACGAGCAGTACGTC. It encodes CASKFRGSSYEQYV.

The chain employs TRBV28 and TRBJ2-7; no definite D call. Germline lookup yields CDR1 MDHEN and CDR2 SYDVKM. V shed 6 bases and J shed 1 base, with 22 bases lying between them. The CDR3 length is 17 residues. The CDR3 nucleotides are TGTGCCAGCAGGCAGATAATATTGAAGAGCCCGTCCTACGAGCAGTACTTC. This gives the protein CASRQIILKSPSYEQYF.

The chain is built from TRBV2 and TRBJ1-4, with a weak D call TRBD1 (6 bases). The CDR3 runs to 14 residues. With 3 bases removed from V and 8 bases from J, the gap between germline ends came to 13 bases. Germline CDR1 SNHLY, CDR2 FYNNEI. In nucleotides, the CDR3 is TGTGCCAGCAGTGACCTTACAGGGCGGGAAAAACTGTTTTTT. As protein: CASSDLTGREKLFF.

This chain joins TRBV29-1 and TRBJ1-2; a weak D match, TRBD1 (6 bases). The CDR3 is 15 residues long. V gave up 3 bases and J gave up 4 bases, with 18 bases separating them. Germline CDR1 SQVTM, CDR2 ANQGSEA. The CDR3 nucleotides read TGCAGCGTTGACCCCCCGCAGGTCAGGGGCTATGGCTACACCTTC. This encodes CSVDPPQVRGYGYTF. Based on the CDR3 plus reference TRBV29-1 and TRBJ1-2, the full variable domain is SAVISQKPSRDICQRGTSLTIQCQVDSQVTMMFWYRQQPGQSLTLIATANQGSEATYESGFVIDKFPISRPNLTFSTLTVSNMSPEDSSIYLCSVDPPQVRGYGYTFGSGTRLTVV.

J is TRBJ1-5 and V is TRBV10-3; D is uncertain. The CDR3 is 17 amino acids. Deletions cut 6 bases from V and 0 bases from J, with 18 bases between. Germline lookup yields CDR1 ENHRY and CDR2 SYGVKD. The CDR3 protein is CAISQTDALISNQPQHF. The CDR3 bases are TGTGCCATCAGCCAGACGGACGCCCTCATTAGCAATCAGCCCCAGCATTTT.

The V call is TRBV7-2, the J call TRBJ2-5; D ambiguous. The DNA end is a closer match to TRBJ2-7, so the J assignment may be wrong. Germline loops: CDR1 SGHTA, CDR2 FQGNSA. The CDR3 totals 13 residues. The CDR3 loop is CASSSYQAYEQYF. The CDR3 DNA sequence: TGTGCCAGCAGCTCATACCAGGCCTACGAGCAGTACTTC.

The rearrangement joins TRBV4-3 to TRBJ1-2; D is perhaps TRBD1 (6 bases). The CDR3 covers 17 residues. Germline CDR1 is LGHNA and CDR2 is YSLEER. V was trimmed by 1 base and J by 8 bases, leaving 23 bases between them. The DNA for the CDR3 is TGCGCCAGCAGCCAAGGAAGAAGGGGGGAGGGGATCGGAGGCTACACCTTC. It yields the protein CASSQGRRGEGIGGYTF.

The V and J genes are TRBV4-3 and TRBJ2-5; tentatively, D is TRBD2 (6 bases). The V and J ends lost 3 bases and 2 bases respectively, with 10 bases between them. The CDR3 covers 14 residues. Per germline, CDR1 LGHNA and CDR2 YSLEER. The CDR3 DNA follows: TGCGCCAGCAGCCAGGGCGGGATGCAAGAGACCCAGTACTTC. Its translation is CASSQGGMQETQYF.

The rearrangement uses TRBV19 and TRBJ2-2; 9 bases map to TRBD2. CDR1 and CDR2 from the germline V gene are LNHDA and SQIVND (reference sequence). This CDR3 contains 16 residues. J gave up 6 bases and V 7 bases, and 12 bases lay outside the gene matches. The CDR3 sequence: CASTERGVALPGELFF. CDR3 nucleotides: TGTGCCAGTACGGAGCGGGGGGTGGCGTTACCCGGGGAGCTGTTTTTT.

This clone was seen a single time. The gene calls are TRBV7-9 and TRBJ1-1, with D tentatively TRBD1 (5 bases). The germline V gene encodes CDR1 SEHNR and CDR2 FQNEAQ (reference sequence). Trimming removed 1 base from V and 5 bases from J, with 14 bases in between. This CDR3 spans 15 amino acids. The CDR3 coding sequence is TGTGCCAGCAGCTTAGGAGGGGCCCCTTGGACTGAAGCTTTCTTT. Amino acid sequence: CASSLGGAPWTEAFF.

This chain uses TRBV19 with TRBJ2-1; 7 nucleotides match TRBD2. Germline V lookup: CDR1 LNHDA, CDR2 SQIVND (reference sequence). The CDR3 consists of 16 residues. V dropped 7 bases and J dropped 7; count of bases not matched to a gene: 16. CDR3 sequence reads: CASNGRAGNHVNEQFF. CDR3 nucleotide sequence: TGTGCCAGTAATGGGAGAGCGGGAAATCACGTTAATGAGCAGTTCTTC.

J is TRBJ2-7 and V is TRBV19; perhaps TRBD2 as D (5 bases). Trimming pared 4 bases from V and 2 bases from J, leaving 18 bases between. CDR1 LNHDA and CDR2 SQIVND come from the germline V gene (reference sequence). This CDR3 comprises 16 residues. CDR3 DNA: TGTGCCAGTAGTAAAACGCTTAACGGGGATACCTACGAGCAGTACGTC. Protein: CASSKTLNGDTYEQYV.

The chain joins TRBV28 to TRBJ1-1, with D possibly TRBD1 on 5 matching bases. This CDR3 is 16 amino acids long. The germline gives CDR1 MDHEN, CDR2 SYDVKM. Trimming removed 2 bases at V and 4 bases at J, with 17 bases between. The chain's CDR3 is CASSLPLEGLGTEAFF. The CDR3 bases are TGTGCCAGCAGTTTACCCCTGGAGGGGTTAGGCACTGAAGCTTTCTTT.

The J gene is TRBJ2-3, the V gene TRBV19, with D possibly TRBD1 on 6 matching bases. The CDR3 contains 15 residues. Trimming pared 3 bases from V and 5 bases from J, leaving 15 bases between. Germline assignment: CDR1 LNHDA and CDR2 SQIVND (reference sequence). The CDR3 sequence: CASSMIVDRQDTQYF. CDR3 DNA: TGTGCCAGTAGTATGATCGTGGACAGACAAGATACGCAGTATTTT.

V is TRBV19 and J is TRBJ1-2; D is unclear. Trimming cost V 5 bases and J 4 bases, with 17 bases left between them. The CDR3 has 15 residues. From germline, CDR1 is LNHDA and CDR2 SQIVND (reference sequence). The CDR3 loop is CASSASQVRIYGYTF. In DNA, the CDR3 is TGTGCCAGTAGTGCCAGCCAGGTTCGAATCTATGGCTACACCTTC.

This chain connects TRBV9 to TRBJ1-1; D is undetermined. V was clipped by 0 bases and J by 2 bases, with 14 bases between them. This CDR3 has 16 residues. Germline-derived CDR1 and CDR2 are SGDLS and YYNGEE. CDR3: CASSVVGAGPNTEAFF. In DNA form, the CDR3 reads TGTGCCAGCAGCGTAGTAGGAGCAGGCCCTAACACTGAAGCTTTCTTT.

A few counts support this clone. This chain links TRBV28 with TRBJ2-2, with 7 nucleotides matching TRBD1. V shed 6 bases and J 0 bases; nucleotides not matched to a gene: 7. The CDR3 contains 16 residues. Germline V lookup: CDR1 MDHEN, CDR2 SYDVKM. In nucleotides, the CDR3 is TGTGCCAGCAGCCGGACCGGGACAGCGAACACCGGGGAGCTGTTTTTT. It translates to CASSRTGTANTGELFF. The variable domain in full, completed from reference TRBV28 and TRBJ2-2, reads DVKVTQSSRYLVKRTGEKVFLECVQDMDHENMFWYRQDPGLGLRLIYFSYDVKMKEKGDIPEGYSVSREKKERFSLILESASTNQTSMYLCASSRTGTANTGELFFGEGSRLTVL.

The CDR3 sequence: CASSLTGAEETQYF. The CDR3 DNA reads TGTGCCAGCAGCTTAACGGGGGCCGAAGAGACCCAGTACTTC. The chain recombines TRBV5-4 with TRBJ2-5; D is tentatively TRBD1 or TRBD2 (6 bases each). The CDR3 is 14 amino acids. V lost 2 bases, J lost 3 bases, and 11 bases lay in between. Per the germline V gene, CDR1 is SGHNT and CDR2 is YYREEE (reference sequence).

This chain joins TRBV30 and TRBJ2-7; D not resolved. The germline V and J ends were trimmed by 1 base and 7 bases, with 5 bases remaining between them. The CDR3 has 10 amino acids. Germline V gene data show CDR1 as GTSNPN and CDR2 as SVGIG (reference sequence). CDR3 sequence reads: CAWSAWEQYV. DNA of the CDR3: TGTGCCTGGAGTGCGTGGGAGCAGTACGTC.

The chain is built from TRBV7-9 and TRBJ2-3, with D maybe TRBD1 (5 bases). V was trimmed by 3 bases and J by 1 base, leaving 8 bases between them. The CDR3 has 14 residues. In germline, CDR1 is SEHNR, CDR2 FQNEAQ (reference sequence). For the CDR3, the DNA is TGTGCCAGCAGCTTTCTAGGGGGCACAGATACGCAGTATTTT. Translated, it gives CASSFLGGTDTQYF.

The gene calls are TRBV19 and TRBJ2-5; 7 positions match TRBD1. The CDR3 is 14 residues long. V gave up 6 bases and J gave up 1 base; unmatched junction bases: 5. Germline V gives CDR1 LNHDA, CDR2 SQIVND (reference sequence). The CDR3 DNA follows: TGTGCCAGTAGCCCGGGGACAGTCCAAGAGACCCAGTACTTC. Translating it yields CASSPGTVQETQYF.

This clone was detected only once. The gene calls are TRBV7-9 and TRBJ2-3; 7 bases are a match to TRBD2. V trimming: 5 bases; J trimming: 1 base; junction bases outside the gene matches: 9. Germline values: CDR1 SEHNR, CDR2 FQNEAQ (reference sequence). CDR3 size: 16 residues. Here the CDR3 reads CASSALGLAGTDTQYF. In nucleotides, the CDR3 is TGTGCCAGCAGCGCCCTCGGGCTAGCGGGCACAGATACGCAGTATTTT.

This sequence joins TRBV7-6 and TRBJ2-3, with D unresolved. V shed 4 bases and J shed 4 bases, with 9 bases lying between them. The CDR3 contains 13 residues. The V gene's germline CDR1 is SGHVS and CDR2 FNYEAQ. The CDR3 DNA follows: TGTGCCAGCAGCTCACGCTTGTCAGATACGCAGTATTTT. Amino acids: CASSSRLSDTQYF.

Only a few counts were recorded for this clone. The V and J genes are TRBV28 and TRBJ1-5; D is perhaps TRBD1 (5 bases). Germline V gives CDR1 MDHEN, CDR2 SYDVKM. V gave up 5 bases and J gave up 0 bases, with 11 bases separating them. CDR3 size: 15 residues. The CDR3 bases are TGTGCCAGCAGTGATCAGGGTAATAGCAATCAGCCCCAGCATTTT. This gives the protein CASSDQGNSNQPQHF. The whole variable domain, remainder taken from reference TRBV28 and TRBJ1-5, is DVKVTQSSRYLVKRTGEKVFLECVQDMDHENMFWYRQDPGLGLRLIYFSYDVKMKEKGDIPEGYSVSREKKERFSLILESASTNQTSMYLCASSDQGNSNQPQHFGDGTRLSIL.

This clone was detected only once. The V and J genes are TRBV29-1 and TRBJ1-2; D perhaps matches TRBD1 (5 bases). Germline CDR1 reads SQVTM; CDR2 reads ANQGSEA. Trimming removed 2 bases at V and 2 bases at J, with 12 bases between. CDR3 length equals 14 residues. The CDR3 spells CSVEPGQRNYGYTF. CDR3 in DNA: TGCAGCGTTGAACCCGGACAACGGAACTATGGCTACACCTTC.

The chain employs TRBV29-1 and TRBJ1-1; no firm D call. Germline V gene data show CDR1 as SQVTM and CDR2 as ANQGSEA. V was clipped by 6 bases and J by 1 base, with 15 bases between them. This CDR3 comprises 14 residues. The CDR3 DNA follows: TGCAGCGTGAGAGTAGGAGGAGGGAACACTGAAGCTTTCTTT. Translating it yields CSVRVGGGNTEAFF.

CDR3 nucleotide sequence: TGTGCCAGCAGCACAGTCAGGGATCAGCCCCAGCATTTT. Translation: CASSTVRDQPQHF. The gene calls are TRBV7-3 and TRBJ1-5; D might be TRBD1 (5 bases). This CDR3 has 13 amino acids. Per the germline V gene, CDR1 is SGHTA and CDR2 is FQGTGA. Trimming shortened V by 5 bases and J by 5 bases, and 10 bases separated the two germline ends.

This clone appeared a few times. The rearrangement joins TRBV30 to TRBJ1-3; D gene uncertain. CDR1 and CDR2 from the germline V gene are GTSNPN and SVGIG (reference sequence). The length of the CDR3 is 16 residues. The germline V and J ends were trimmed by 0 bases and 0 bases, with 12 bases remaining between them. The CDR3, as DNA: TGTGCCTGGAGTGTACGGGAAGGTTGCTCTGGAAACACCATATATTTT. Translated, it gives CAWSVREGCSGNTIYF.

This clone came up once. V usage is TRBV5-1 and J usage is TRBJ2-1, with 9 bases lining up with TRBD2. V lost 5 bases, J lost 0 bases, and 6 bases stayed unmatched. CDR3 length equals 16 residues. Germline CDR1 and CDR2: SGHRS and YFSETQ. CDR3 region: CASRSAGGLSYNEQFF. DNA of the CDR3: TGCGCCAGCAGATCAGCGGGGGGCCTCTCCTACAATGAGCAGTTCTTC.

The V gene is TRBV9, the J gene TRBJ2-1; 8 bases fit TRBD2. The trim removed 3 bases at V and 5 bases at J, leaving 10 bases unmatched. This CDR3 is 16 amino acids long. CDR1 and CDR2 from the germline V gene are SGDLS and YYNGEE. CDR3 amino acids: CASSAGSSGNHNEQFF. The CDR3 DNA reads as TGTGCCAGCAGCGCCGGGAGTAGCGGGAACCACAATGAGCAGTTCTTC.

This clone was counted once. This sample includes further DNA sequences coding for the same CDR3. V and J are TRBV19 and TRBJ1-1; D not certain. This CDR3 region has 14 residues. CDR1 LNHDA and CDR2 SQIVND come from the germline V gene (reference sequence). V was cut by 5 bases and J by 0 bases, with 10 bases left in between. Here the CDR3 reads CASSPGLMNTEAFF. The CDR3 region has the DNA TGTGCCAGTAGTCCCGGACTTATGAACACTGAAGCTTTCTTT.